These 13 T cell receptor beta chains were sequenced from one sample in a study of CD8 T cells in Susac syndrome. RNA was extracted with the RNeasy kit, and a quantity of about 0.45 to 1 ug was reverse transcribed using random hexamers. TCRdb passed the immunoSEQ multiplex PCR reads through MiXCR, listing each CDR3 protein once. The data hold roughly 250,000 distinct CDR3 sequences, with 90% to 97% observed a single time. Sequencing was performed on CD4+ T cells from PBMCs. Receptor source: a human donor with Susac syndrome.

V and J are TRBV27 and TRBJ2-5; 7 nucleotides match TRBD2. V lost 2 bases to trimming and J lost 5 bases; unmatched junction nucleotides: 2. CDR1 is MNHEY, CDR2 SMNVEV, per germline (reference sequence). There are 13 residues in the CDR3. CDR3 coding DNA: TGTGCCAGCAGTTTAGACGGGAGGGAGACCCAGTACTTC. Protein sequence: CASSLDGRETQYF.

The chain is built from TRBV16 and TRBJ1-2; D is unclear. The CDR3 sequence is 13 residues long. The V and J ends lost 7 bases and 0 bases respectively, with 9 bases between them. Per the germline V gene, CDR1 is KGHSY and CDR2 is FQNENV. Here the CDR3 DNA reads TGTGCCAGCACCGCTAAAACTAACTATGGCTACACCTTC. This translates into CASTAKTNYGYTF.

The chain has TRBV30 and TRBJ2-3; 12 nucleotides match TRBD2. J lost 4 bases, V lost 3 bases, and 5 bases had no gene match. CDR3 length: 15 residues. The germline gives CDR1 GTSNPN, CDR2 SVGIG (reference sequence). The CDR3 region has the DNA TGTGCCTGGAGGCTAGCGGGAGGGGCACCAGATACGCAGTATTTT. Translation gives CAWRLAGGAPDTQYF.

The CDR3 DNA sequence: TGTGCCAGCAGCCAGTTTTTACTGAGCTCCTACGAGCAGTACTTC. Protein: CASSQFLLSSYEQYF. J is TRBJ2-7 and V is TRBV3-1; D not resolved. V lost 3 bases, J lost 0 bases, and 12 bases lay in between. Germline loops: CDR1 LGHDT, CDR2 YNNKEL (reference sequence). The length of the CDR3 is 15 residues.

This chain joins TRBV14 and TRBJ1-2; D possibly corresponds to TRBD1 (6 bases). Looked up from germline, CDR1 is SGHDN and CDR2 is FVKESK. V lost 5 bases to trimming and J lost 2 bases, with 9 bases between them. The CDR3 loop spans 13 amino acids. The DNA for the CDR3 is TGTGCCAGCAGCGACGGACAGAACTATGGCTACACCTTC. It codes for CASSDGQNYGYTF.

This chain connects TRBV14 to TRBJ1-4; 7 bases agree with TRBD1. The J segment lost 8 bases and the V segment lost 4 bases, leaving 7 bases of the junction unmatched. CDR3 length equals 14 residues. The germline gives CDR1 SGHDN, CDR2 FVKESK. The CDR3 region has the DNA TGTGCCAGCAGCCGGGGACAGCCAATCGAAAAACTGTTTTTT. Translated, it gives CASSRGQPIEKLFF.

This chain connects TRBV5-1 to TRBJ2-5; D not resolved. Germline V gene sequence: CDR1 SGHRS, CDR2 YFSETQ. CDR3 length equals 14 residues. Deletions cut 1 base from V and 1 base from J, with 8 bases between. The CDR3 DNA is TGCGCCAGCAGCTTGAGTAACAGCCAAGAGACCCAGTACTTC. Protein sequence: CASSLSNSQETQYF. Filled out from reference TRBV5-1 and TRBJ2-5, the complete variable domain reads KAGVTQTPRYLIKTRGQQVTLSCSPISGHRSVSWYQQTPGQGLQFLFEYFSETQRNKGNFPGRFSGRQFSNSRSEMNVSTLELGDSALYLCASSLSNSQETQYFGPGTRLLVL.

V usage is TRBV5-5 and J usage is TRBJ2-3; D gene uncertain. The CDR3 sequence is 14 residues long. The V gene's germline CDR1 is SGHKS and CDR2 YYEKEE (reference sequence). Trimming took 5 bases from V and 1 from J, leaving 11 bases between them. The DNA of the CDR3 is TGTGCCAGCAGACAAGCGTGGGGCACAGATACGCAGTATTTT. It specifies CASRQAWGTDTQYF.

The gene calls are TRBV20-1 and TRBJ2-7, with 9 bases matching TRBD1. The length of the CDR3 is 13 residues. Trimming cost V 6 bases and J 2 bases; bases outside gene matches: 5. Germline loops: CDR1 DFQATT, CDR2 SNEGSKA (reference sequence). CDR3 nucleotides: TGCAGTGCCAACCGACAGGGGGCCTACGAGCAGTACTTC. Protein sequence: CSANRQGAYEQYF.

The CDR3 DNA reads as TGCGCCAGCAGCTTGGCCGGGCTGCTCGGCTACACCTTC. It encodes CASSLAGLLGYTF. The rearrangement joins TRBV5-1 to TRBJ1-2; D unclear. The CDR3 is made up of 13 amino acids. V dropped 0 bases and J dropped 8 bases, with 11 bases sitting between them. Germline loops: CDR1 SGHRS, CDR2 YFSETQ.

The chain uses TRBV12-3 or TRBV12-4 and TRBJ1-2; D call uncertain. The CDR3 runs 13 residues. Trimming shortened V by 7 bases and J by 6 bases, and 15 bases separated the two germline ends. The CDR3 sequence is CASTPLKANGYTF. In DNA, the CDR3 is TGTGCCAGCACCCCGCTAAAAGCTAATGGCTACACCTTC.

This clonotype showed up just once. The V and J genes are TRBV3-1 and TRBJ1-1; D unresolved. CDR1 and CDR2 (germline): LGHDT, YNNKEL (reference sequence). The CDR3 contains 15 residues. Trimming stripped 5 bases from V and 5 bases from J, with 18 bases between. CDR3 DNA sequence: TGTGCCAGCAGCTCCTGGGTAGGAGTGGCGACTGAAGCTTTCTTT. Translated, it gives CASSSWVGVATEAFF.

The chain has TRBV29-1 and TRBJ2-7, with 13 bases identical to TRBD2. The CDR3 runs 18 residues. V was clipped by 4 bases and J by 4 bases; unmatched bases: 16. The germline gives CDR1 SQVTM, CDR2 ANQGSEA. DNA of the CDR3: TGCAGCGTTGCCGGACCCGGACTAGCGGGAGTGAGGCGGTACGAGCAGTACTTC. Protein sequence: CSVAGPGLAGVRRYEQYF.